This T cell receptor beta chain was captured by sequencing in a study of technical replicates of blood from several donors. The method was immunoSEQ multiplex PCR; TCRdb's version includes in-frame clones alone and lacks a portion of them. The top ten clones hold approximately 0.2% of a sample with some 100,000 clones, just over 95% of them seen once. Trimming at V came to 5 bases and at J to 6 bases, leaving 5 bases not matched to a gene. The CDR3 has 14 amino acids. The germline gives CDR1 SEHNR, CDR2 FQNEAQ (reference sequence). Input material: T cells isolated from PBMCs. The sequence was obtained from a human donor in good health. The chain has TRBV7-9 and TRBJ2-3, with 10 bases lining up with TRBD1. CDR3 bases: TGTGCCAGCAGCGCCAGGACAGGGGGGGATACGCAGTATTTT. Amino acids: CASSARTGGDTQYF.